This T cell receptor beta chain is drawn from a study of beta chain features in type 1 diabetes (dated by TCRdb to between 2017 and 2018). About the study as a whole: Mean age, gender distribution, total cell number and subset yield did not differ between patients and healthy donors. Across all samples, 107,917,701 sorted cells were examined, and cell number per subset correlated strongly with RNA yield. In the study, TCRB repertoires of sorted circulating CD4+ T cell subsets from recently diagnosed type 1 diabetes patients were compared with those of matched healthy donors. Regulatory and stem cell-like memory subsets were obtained from only 8 patients and roughly eight healthy donors, while naive and central memory subsets were obtained from all 28 donors. What the research found in general, with its limitations: At VDJ recombination sites, type 1 diabetes patients had fewer insertions and more deleted nucleotides, which implies abnormalities in thymic rearrangement. Because cDNA was sequenced instead of genomic DNA, activated cells with high expression could be over-represented, although the groups did not differ in activation or CD3 levels. Naive, central memory and regulatory TCRB repertoires appeared to be more similar among patients than among healthy donors. Because the HLA sub-analyses included only small numbers of individuals, any influence of HLA type on TCRB rearrangement was left unresolved. In all four CD4+ subsets, TCRB CDR3 length was moderately but significantly shorter in type 1 diabetes patients. Shorter templates might have been favored by PCR, but patient and control samples were amplified and corrected together, so both groups would have been affected equally by any skew.

The entire isolated RNA was reverse transcribed using the High Capacity cDNA Reverse Transcription Kit, and thus expressed TCRB transcripts were sequenced. Naive, central memory and regulatory T cell samples underwent deep immunoSEQ sequencing, averaging roughly 3.4 million total reads per sample. After sorted cells were lysed in RLT buffer, RNA was extracted with DNase-treated RNeasy Micro or Mini kits, with the choice depending on cell number. To prevent cross-contamination, every cell subset was processed on its own, while patient and healthy donor samples were processed together. TCRB sequences were amplified from cDNA with the immunoSEQ multiplex PCR, producing 87-bp fragments spanning the CDR3 region. Sequencing of the amplicons was performed on the Illumina HiSeq platform. The original methods were these. PCR bias was corrected computationally using synthetic template baselines, and reads within Hamming distance 2 were collapsed, with unmergeable singletons discarded. By aligning reads against IMGT, V, D and J genes, CDR3 length, and insertions or deletions at six rearrangement sites were assigned. Within each subset, clonotype counts were normalized to sorted cell number, and only after that were true diversity and Gini coefficients computed with the tcR R package. Repertoire sharing was quantified using the overlap coefficient calculated on TCRB nucleotide sequences. Out-of-frame TCRB sequences from naive cells were analyzed as a proxy for the pre-selection repertoire. In its TCRdb copy, this immuneACCESS table keeps in-frame sequences only and misses some clones. Where compared with another copy, unresolved V genes explain less than half of these, and the others have no known cause. V and J calls and clone size follow that table, whereas D and trimming were derived from the DNA. The sample has a few hundred thousand clones on record, roughly 12% of them singletons. The ten top clones hold over 0.014% of the sample.

Comments on this clone: Its antigen specificity is not known. Base qualities are not recorded, but no much larger clone differs from it by a single base. The same CDR3 arises from other DNA sequences in this sample as well.

Each donor gave one peripheral blood draw, approximately 120 mL on average, collected into heparinised tubes. A BD FACSAria II and a panel including CD45RO, CCR7, CD25, CD127, CD95 and CD27 were used to sort naive, central memory, regulatory and stem cell-like memory CD4+ T cells. Purity was above 98% for every sorted population. PBMCs were isolated right away by Lymphoprep density gradient centrifugation and were stained directly, without culture. To minimize batch effects, samples were stained and sorted in pairs, one healthy donor with one patient per experiment. At the junction V is shortened by 2 bases and J by 3 bases, with 11 bases in between. CDR1 SGDLS and CDR2 YYNGEE were looked up in the germline V gene. The CDR3 spans 14 residues, from the cysteine through the phenylalanine. The DNA shown is the 42-base CDR3, in frame from base 1.

This TCR derives from a woman aged 18-30 years with type 1 diabetes. The sequenced sample consisted of naive CD4+ T cells from blood. This specimen's cell subset or site label, per the study, means: true naive CD4+ T cells. The rearrangement combines TRBV9 with TRBJ1-2; the D region possibly corresponds to TRBD1 (5 bases align). The CDR3 sequence is CASSVGPGDYGYTF. The nucleotide sequence is given as TGTGCCAGCAGCGTTGGCCCGGGGGACTATGGCTACACCTTC. Reference TRBV9 and TRBJ1-2 genes cover what lies past the CDR3, so the full variable domain is DSGVTQTPKHLITATGQRVTLRCSPRSGDLSVYWYQQSLDQGLQFLIQYYNGEERAKGNILERFSAQQFPDLHSELNLSSLELGDSALYFCASSVGPGDYGYTFGSGTRLTVV.